These 12 T cell receptor beta chains share one sample of origin, sequenced in a study of blood T cell repertoires in COVID-19. Sequencing was performed with immunoSEQ multiplex PCR; in TCRdb, only in-frame clones are kept and a portion is missing. The sample has 50,000 to 80,000 clones; around 89% are singletons. Source material: PBMCs or T cells enriched from blood (not recorded which). The source of these receptors is a woman between 40 and 50 years old who had recovered from COVID-19.

The chain joins TRBV27 to TRBJ1-1; unclear D gene. Per the germline V gene, CDR1 is MNHEY and CDR2 is SMNVEV (reference sequence). The V gene lost 8 bases and the J gene lost 5 bases, with 18 bases spanning the gap. This CDR3 comprises 14 residues. DNA of the CDR3: TGTGCCAGCGGATCGACGGATACCAGGACTGAAGCTTTCTTT. As protein: CASGSTDTRTEAFF.

This clone was seen only a few times. This chain joins TRBV7-9 and TRBJ1-1; D is uncertain. V was pared by 5 bases and J by 1 base, with 5 bases between. The CDR3 extends over 12 amino acids. From germline, CDR1 is SEHNR and CDR2 FQNEAQ (reference sequence). The CDR3 protein is CASSRENTEAFF. CDR3 coding DNA: TGTGCCAGCAGCCGGGAGAACACTGAAGCTTTCTTT.

The genes are TRBV14 and TRBJ2-2, with D uncertain. The CDR3 is made up of 16 amino acids. Deletions cut 1 base from V and 4 bases from J, with 13 bases between. Germline V gives CDR1 SGHDN, CDR2 FVKESK. The CDR3 is CASSQAQSQFTGELFF. The DNA for the CDR3 is TGTGCCAGCAGCCAAGCGCAAAGCCAATTCACCGGGGAGCTGTTTTTT.

Concerning this clone itself: The same CDR3 also results from other DNA sequences found in this sample. As DNA, the CDR3 is TGTGCCACCAGCGGGGCAGGGGGGGAGACCCAGTACTTC. As protein: CATSGAGGETQYF. This sequence joins TRBV15 and TRBJ2-5; D might be TRBD1 (7 bases). V dropped 5 bases and J dropped 5 bases, with 12 bases sitting between them. CDR1 and CDR2 from the germline V gene are LNHNV and YYDKDF (reference sequence). This CDR3 is built from 13 residues.

This chain joins TRBV5-1 and TRBJ2-7, with 7 bases aligning to TRBD2. This CDR3 has 16 amino acids. Germline V gene data show CDR1 as SGHRS and CDR2 as YFSETQ. The J segment lost 3 bases and the V segment lost 4 bases, leaving 13 bases of the junction unmatched. CDR3 protein: CASSLVFGGGFYEQYF. The CDR3 nucleotides are TGCGCCAGCAGCCTGGTATTTGGCGGGGGTTTCTACGAGCAGTACTTC.

The CDR3 region has the DNA TGCGCCAGCAGTCGCCACACAGGGGGGTTCATGAACACTGAAGCTTTCTTT. Residues: CASSRHTGGFMNTEAFF. V usage is TRBV23-1 and J usage is TRBJ1-1, with TRBD1 identical over 8 bases. TRBV23-1 is an ORF, with its function uncertain. The CDR3 consists of 17 residues. V dropped 4 bases and J dropped 0; count of bases not matched to a gene: 10.

The J gene is TRBJ2-1, the V gene TRBV6-5; D is uncertain. V lost 0 bases to trimming and J lost 14 bases, with 20 bases between them. CDR1 MNHEY and CDR2 SVGAGI come from the germline V gene. The CDR3 runs to 15 residues. In nucleotides, the CDR3 is TGTGCCAGCAGTTACTCGAGTGGCCTCGGCGCCGGAGAGTTCTTC. It codes for CASSYSSGLGAGEFF.

The genes are TRBV20-1 and TRBJ2-7; D is possibly TRBD2 (5 bases). Germline V CDR1 and CDR2: DFQATT, SNEGSKA (reference sequence). The V end was cut by 2 bases, the J end by 7 bases, with 9 bases between. The CDR3 spans 11 residues. CDR3 residues: CSARTGGEQYF. The CDR3 DNA follows: TGCAGTGCTAGAACGGGCGGGGAGCAGTACTTC.

This chain links TRBV5-1 with TRBJ2-5, with 7 nucleotides matching TRBD1. The V and J ends lost 4 bases and 5 bases, in that order; junction bases with no gene match: 5. CDR3 length: 13 amino acids. Germline V CDR1 and CDR2: SGHRS, YFSETQ. The CDR3 bases are TGCGCCAGCAGCGCCGACAGGGATGAGACCCAGTACTTC. Amino acid sequence: CASSADRDETQYF.

In this sample, this clone turned up once. V usage is TRBV27 and J usage is TRBJ2-7, with D possibly matching TRBD1 (6 bases). The CDR3 runs 13 residues. Between the trimmed V and J ends, which lost 10 bases and 8 bases, there was a span of 21 bases. Germline V CDR1 and CDR2: MNHEY, SMNVEV (reference sequence). The CDR3 DNA sequence: TGTGCCACCTCGCCACAGGGTTCTACGCAGCAGTACTTC. It is translated as CATSPQGSTQQYF.

The J gene is TRBJ2-2, the V gene TRBV4-1; 7 nucleotides align to TRBD2. Germline assignment: CDR1 MGHRA and CDR2 YSYEKL. V shed 3 bases and J 0 bases; nucleotides not matched to a gene: 4. CDR3 length: 16 residues. As DNA, the CDR3 is TGCGCCAGCAGCCATATTCGGGGGGCGAACACCGGGGAGCTGTTTTTT. Translating gives CASSHIRGANTGELFF.

The chain carries TRBV29-1 and TRBJ1-2; TRBD1 matches at 10 bases. Per the germline V gene, CDR1 is SQVTM and CDR2 is ANQGSEA. There are 13 residues in the CDR3. The junction had 9 bases not matched to a gene; V was cut back by 1 base and J by 13 bases. The CDR3 coding sequence is TGCAGCGTTGAAGTGGCGGGACAGGGGTTGTTCACCTTC. Translating gives CSVEVAGQGLFTF.